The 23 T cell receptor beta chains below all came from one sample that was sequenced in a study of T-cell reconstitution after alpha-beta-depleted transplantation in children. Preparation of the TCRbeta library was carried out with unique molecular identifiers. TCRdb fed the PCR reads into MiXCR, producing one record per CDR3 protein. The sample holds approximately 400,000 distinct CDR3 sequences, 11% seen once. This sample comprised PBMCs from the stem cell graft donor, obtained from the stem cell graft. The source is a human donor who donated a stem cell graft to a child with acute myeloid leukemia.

The chain's CDR3 is CAIRAGGNTEAFF. The CDR3 DNA follows: TGTGCCATCAGGGCTGGCGGGAACACTGAAGCTTTCTTT. The chain carries TRBV10-3 and TRBJ1-1; D gene ambiguous. With 6 bases removed from V and 1 base from J, the gap between germline ends came to 9 bases. Germline CDR1 and CDR2: ENHRY and SYGVKD. This CDR3 comprises 13 residues.

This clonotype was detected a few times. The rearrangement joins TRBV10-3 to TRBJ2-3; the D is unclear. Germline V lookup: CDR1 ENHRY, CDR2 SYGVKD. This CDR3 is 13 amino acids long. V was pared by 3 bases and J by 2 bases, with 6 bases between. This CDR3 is CAISERFTDTQYF. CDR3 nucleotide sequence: TGTGCCATCAGTGAACGGTTCACAGATACGCAGTATTTT.

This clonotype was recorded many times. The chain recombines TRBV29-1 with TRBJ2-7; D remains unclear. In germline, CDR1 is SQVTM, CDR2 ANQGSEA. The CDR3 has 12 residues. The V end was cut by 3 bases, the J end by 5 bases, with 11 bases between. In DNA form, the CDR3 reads TGCAGCGTTGAGGGGATCGAGGACGAGCAGTACTTC. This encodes CSVEGIEDEQYF.

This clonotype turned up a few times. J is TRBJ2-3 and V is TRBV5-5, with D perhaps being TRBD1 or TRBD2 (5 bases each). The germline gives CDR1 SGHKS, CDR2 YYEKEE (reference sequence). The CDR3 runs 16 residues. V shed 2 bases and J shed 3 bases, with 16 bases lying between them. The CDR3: CASSFLLGTRTDTQYF. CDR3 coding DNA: TGTGCCAGCAGCTTCCTCTTGGGGACCAGAACAGATACGCAGTATTTT.

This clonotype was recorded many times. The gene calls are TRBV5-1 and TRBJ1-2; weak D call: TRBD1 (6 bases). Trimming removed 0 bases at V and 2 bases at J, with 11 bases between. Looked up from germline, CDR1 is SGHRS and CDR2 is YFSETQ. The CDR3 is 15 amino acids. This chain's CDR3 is CASSLDGTGNYGYTF. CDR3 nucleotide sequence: TGCGCCAGCAGCTTGGATGGTACAGGGAACTATGGCTACACCTTC. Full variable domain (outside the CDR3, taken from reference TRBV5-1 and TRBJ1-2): KAGVTQTPRYLIKTRGQQVTLSCSPISGHRSVSWYQQTPGQGLQFLFEYFSETQRNKGNFPGRFSGRQFSNSRSEMNVSTLELGDSALYLCASSLDGTGNYGYTFGSGTRLTVV.

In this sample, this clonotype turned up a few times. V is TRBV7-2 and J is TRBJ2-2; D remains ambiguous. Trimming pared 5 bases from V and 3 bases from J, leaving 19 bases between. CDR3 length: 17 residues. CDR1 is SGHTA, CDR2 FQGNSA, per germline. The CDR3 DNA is TGTGCCAGCAGCCCCGCGCTCGAGCATGTGGACACCGGGGAGCTGTTTTTT. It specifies CASSPALEHVDTGELFF.

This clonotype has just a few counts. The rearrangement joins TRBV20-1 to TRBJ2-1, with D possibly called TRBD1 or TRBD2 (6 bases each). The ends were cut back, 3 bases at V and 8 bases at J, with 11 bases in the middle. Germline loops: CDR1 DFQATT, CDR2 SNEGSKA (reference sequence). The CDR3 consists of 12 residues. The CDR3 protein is CSASTRGDEQFF. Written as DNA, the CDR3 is TGCAGTGCTAGTACAAGGGGGGATGAGCAGTTCTTC.

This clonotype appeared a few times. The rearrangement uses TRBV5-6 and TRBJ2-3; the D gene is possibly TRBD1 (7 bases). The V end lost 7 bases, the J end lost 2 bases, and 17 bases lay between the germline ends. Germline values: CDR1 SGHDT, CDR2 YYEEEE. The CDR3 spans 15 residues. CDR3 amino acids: CASGTRDRYTDTQYF. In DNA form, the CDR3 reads TGTGCCAGCGGAACGCGGGACAGATACACAGATACGCAGTATTTT.

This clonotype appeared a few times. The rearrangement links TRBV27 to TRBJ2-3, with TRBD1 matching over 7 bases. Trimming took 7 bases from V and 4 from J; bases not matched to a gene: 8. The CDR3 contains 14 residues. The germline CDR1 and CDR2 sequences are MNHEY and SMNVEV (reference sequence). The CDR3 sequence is CASTYTGASDTQYF. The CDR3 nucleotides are TGTGCCAGCACATACACAGGGGCCTCAGATACGCAGTATTTT.

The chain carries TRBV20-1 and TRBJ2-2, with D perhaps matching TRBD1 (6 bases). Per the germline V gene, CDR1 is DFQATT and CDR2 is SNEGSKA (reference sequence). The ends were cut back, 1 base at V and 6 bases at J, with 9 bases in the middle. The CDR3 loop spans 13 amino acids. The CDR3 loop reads CSARATGPGELFF. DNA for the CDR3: TGCAGTGCTAGAGCAACAGGGCCCGGGGAGCTGTTTTTT.

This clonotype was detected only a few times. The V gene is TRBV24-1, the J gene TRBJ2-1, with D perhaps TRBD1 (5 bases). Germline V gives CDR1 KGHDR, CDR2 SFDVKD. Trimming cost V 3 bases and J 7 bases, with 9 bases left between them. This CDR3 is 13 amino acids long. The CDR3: CATSDTRTNEQFF. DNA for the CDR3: TGTGCCACCAGTGATACCCGGACAAATGAGCAGTTCTTC.

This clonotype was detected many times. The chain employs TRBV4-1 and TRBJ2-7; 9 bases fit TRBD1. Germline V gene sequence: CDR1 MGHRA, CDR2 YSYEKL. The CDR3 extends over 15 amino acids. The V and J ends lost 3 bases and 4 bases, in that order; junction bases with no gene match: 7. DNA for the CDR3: TGCGCCAGCAGCCAGTTGGGGGACAGGGTGTACGAGCAGTACGTC. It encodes CASSQLGDRVYEQYV.

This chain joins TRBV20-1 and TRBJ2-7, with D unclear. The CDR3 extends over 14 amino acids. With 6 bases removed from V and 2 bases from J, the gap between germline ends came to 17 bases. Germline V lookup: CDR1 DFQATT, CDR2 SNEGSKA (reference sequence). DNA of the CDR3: TGCAGTGCCACAGCCCCGACGCAAACCTACGAGCAGTACTTC. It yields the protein CSATAPTQTYEQYF.

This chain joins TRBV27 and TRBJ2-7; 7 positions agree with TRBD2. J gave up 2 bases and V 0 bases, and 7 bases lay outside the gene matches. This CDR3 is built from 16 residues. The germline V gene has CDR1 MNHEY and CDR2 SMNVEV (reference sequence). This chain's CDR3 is CASSLSLIGGTYEQYF. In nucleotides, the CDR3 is TGTGCCAGCAGTTTATCGTTAATCGGGGGGACCTACGAGCAGTACTTC.

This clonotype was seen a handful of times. The CDR3 bases are TGTGCCAGCAGCTTCGACAGGGGGCTTTACGACGAGCAGTACGTC. It codes for CASSFDRGLYDEQYV. The rearrangement uses TRBV11-2 and TRBJ2-7; 10 positions match TRBD1. J was trimmed by 5 bases and V by 3 bases; bases with no gene match: 7. The CDR3 spans 15 residues. Looked up from germline, CDR1 is SGHAT and CDR2 is FQNNGV.

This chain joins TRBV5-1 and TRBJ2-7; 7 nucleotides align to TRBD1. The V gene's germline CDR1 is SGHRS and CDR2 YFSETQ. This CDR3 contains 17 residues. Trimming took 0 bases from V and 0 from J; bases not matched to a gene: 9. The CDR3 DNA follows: TGCGCCAGCAGCTTGGGTGACGGCAGGGGGTCCTCCTACGAGCAGTACTTC. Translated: CASSLGDGRGSSYEQYF.

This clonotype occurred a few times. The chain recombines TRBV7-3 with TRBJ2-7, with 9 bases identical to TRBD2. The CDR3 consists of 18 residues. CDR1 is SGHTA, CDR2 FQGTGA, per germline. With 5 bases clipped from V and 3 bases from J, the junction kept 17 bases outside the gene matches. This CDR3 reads CASSPTSGPGVQDYEQYV. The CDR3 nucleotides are TGTGCCAGCAGCCCGACTAGCGGACCTGGCGTCCAAGACTACGAGCAGTACGTC.

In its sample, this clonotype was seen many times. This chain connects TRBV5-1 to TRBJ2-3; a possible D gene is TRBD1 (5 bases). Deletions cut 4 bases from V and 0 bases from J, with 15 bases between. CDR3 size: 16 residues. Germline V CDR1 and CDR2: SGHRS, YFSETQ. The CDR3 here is CASSQDNPTSTDTQYF. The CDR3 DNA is TGCGCCAGCAGCCAGGACAACCCAACTAGCACAGATACGCAGTATTTT.

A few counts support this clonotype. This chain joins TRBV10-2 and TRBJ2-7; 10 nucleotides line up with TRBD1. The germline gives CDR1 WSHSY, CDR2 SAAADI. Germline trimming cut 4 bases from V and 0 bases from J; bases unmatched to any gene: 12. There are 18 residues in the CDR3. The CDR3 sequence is CASSGIGTGASSSYEQYF. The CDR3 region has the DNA TGCGCCAGCAGTGGTATCGGGACAGGGGCCTCGAGCTCCTACGAGCAGTACTTC.

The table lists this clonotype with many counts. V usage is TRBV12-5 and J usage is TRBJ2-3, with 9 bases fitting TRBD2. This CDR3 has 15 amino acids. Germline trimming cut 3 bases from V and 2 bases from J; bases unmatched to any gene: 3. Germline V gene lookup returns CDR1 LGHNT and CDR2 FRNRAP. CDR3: CASGLTSGPTDTQYF. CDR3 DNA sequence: TGTGCTAGTGGTTTAACTAGCGGGCCCACAGATACGCAGTATTTT.

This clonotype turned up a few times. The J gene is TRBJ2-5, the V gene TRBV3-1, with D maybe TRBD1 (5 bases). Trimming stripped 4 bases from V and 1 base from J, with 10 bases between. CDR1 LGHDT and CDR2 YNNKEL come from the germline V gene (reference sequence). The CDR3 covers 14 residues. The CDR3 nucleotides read TGTGCCAGCAGCCGTCGACAGCGCCAAGAGACCCAGTACTTC. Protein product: CASSRRQRQETQYF.

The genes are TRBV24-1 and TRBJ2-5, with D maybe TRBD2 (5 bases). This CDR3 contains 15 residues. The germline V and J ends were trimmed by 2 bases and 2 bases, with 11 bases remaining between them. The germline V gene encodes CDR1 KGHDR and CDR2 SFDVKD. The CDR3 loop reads CATSDSGVGQETQYF. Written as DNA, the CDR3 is TGTGCCACCAGTGATTCCGGGGTAGGGCAAGAGACCCAGTACTTC.

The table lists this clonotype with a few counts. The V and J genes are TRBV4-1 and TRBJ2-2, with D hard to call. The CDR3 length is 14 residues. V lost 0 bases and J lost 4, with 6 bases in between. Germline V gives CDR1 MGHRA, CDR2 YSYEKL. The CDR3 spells CASSQDFGTGELFF. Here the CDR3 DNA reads TGCGCCAGCAGCCAAGATTTTGGCACCGGGGAGCTGTTTTTT.